What follows are 14 T cell receptor beta chains derived from one specimen sequenced in a study of T cell changes during pregnancy in multiple sclerosis. The repertoire was sequenced with immunoSEQ multiplex PCR; TCRdb's copy has only in-frame clones and lacks some. The data contain about 55,000 clones, 80% to 90% of them seen just once; the ten biggest clones take up around 0.58%. The sequencing here drew on CD4+ T cells from peripheral blood mononuclear cells, taken in the first trimester of pregnancy. Source of these receptors: a female donor with multiple sclerosis, enrolled in a pregnancy study.

The chain carries TRBV10-3 and TRBJ1-1; D is unresolved. V was trimmed by 7 bases and J by 5 bases, leaving 20 bases between them. CDR3 size: 15 residues. The germline gives CDR1 ENHRY, CDR2 SYGVKD. The CDR3 nucleotides are TGTGCCATCAAGTCCCACACCGGGGTGCGAACTGAAGCTTTCTTT. Its translation: CAIKSHTGVRTEAFF.

The chain joins TRBV2 to TRBJ2-6; no definite D call. V shed 4 bases and J shed 0 bases, with 10 bases lying between them. The CDR3 totals 16 residues. Per the germline V gene, CDR1 is SNHLY and CDR2 is FYNNEI. CDR3 in DNA: TGTGCCAGCAGTGTCCTTGAGGTCTCTGGGGCCAACGTCCTGACTTTC. Its protein is CASSVLEVSGANVLTF.

The chain carries TRBV15 and TRBJ2-7; TRBD1 matches at 12 bases. This CDR3 region has 19 residues. The junction had 20 bases not matched to a gene; V was cut back by 4 bases and J by 7 bases. Germline V gene sequence: CDR1 LNHNV, CDR2 YYDKDF (reference sequence). The CDR3 DNA is TGTGCCACCAGCAAACCGGGACAGGGGGCTCCTAGCGGGAGTGGAGAGCAGTACTTC. Translation gives CATSKPGQGAPSGSGEQYF.

The chain has TRBV29-1 and TRBJ2-1; the D gene is possibly TRBD2 (6 bases). Germline V gene sequence: CDR1 SQVTM, CDR2 ANQGSEA. V lost 8 bases, J lost 7 bases, and 18 bases lay in between. This CDR3 contains 13 residues. CDR3 coding DNA: TGCAGCTATTCCATGCTCCGGGGGAATGAGCAGTTCTTC. Its protein is CSYSMLRGNEQFF.

The chain carries TRBV19 and TRBJ2-1; D might be TRBD1 (6 bases). The CDR3 is 13 amino acids. Trimming took off 3 bases at V and 13 bases at J, with 16 bases between the two ends. In germline, CDR1 is LNHDA, CDR2 SQIVND (reference sequence). The CDR3 loop reads CASSIRGHPSQFF. CDR3 DNA: TGTGCCAGTAGTATTCGGGGACACCCTTCTCAGTTCTTC.

V usage is TRBV5-1 and J usage is TRBJ2-2; tentatively, D is TRBD1 (5 bases). CDR1 is SGHRS, CDR2 YFSETQ, per germline. V lost 4 bases and J 5 bases, leaving 9 bases between the germline ends. The CDR3 consists of 13 residues. The chain's CDR3 is CASSLRDTGELFF. The CDR3 bases are TGCGCCAGCAGCCTCAGGGATACCGGGGAGCTGTTTTTT.

The V gene is TRBV11-3, the J gene TRBJ2-7, with D maybe TRBD2 (5 bases). The germline V gene encodes CDR1 SGHNT and CDR2 YENEEA. The V gene lost 5 bases and the J gene lost 5 bases, with 10 bases spanning the gap. The CDR3 has 12 amino acids. The CDR3 region is CASSSGEHEQYF. CDR3 sequence (DNA): TGTGCCAGCAGCAGTGGGGAGCACGAGCAGTACTTC.

V usage is TRBV6-1 and J usage is TRBJ1-2; D may be TRBD1 (6 bases). From germline, CDR1 is MNHNS and CDR2 SASEGT. With 5 bases removed from V and 0 bases from J, the gap between germline ends came to 10 bases. CDR3 size: 14 residues. CDR3 loop: CASSFQGTNYGYTF. In nucleotides, the CDR3 is TGTGCCAGCAGTTTCCAGGGGACTAACTATGGCTACACCTTC.

This clone occurred once. The CDR3 sequence: CASSEAGAETQYF. The CDR3 region has the DNA TGTGCCAGCAGTGAAGCGGGGGCAGAGACCCAGTACTTC. The chain uses TRBV28 and TRBJ2-5; 8 bases are a match to TRBD2. CDR1 and CDR2 (germline): MDHEN, SYDVKM. With V trimmed by 5 bases and J by 4 bases, 3 bases remained unmatched. The CDR3 is 13 amino acids.

The genes are TRBV19 and TRBJ1-3, with D uncertain. Germline lookup yields CDR1 LNHDA and CDR2 SQIVND (reference sequence). V shed 3 bases and J shed 4 bases, with 10 bases lying between them. The CDR3 extends over 14 amino acids. CDR3 in DNA: TGTGCCAGTAGTATGCTGACAATCGGAAACACCATATATTTT. This encodes CASSMLTIGNTIYF.

This clone came up once. The rearrangement uses TRBV4-1 and TRBJ2-1; D may be TRBD2 (5 bases). Deletions cut 1 base from V and 8 bases from J, with 15 bases between. Germline V gene lookup returns CDR1 MGHRA and CDR2 YSYEKL. This CDR3 region has 15 residues. Here the CDR3 DNA reads TGCGCCAGCAGCCAAGCGGAGACTACGGTCCATGAGCAGTTCTTC. Amino acids: CASSQAETTVHEQFF.

The V gene is TRBV11-2, the J gene TRBJ1-1; D not resolved. Germline V gene lookup returns CDR1 SGHAT and CDR2 FQNNGV. The length of the CDR3 is 13 residues. Trimming took 8 bases from V and 3 from J, leaving 13 bases between them. The CDR3 sequence is CASVRGPYTEAFF. CDR3 bases: TGTGCCAGCGTCCGTGGGCCTTACACTGAAGCTTTCTTT.

The chain is built from TRBV7-2 and TRBJ1-5; the D is unclear. Germline V CDR1 and CDR2: SGHTA, FQGNSA. V was shortened by 5 bases and J by 0 bases, with 14 bases between the two germline ends. CDR3 size: 16 residues. CDR3 sequence (DNA): TGTGCCAGCAGCCCGATCCCGCAGTTTAGCAATCAGCCCCAGCATTTT. It translates to CASSPIPQFSNQPQHF. Full variable domain (outside the CDR3, taken from reference TRBV7-2 and TRBJ1-5): GAGVSQSPSNKVTEKGKDVELRCDPISGHTALYWYRQSLGQGLEFLIYFQGNSAPDKSGLPSDRFSAERTGGSVSTLTIQRTQQEDSAVYLCASSPIPQFSNQPQHFGDGTRLSIL.

This clone was seen only once. The CDR3 sequence: CASSPPGTDTQYF. Here the CDR3 DNA reads TGTGCCAGCTCACCCCCAGGTACAGATACGCAGTATTTT. V and J are TRBV18 and TRBJ2-3; D is unresolved. Germline V gene sequence: CDR1 KGHSH, CDR2 LQKENI. Between the trimmed V and J ends, which lost 3 bases and 3 bases, there was a span of 7 bases. This CDR3 comprises 13 residues.